Included here is one T cell receptor (beta chain) sequence, with context. Naive-designated CD8 cells lacked CD45RO, were positively enriched for CCR7, and omitted terminally differentiated effector memory CD45RA+ cells. The CDR3 loop spans 16 amino acids. V gave up 0 bases and J gave up 0 bases, with 12 bases separating them. CDR1 is SGDLS and CDR2 is YYNGEE in the germline V gene. The source of the sample is a study of shared clonotypes between healthy human individuals. Sequencing was performed with immunoSEQ multiplex PCR; in TCRdb, only in-frame clones are kept and a portion is missing. The repertoire has just over 2,000,000 clones, 85% to 95% of them found once; the top ten carry around 1.1%.

The clonotype originates from a man aged 18 to 30 in good health. V usage is TRBV9 and J usage is TRBJ2-5; D is tentatively TRBD1 or TRBD2 (5 bases each). The sequenced sample was naive CD8+ T cells sorted from blood. CDR3: CASSVAGAGNQETQYF. The CDR3 region has the DNA TGTGCCAGCAGCGTAGCTGGGGCCGGGAACCAAGAGACCCAGTACTTC.